This T cell receptor beta chain appears in the sequencing data of a study of T cell responses to AZD1222 COVID-19 vaccine. Points from the study as a whole: The span of vaccine-associated CD4 TCRs extended across spike, with dominance at 160-218 and 743-854. Possibly, clonal diversity was underestimated; donors were largely white British and included more females. Recipients of two AZD1222 doses showed rising Spike-specific TCR breadth and depth.

Repertoires were generated with immunoSEQ multiplex PCR, while TCRdb's copy carries only in-frame clones and drops some. The table shows roughly 120,000 clones, with approximately 92% occurring only once. In the case of this clone: Its antigen is still unknown.

Losses at the gene ends were 3 bases for V and 1 base for J; bases not matched to a gene: 8. This CDR3 is 16 amino acids long. CDR1 and CDR2 (germline): KGHSH, LQKENI. Second doses that came at about 4 or about 12 weeks were put together. Here the sequenced sample was peripheral blood, taken 28 days after the second AZD1222 dose. This chain connects TRBV18 to TRBJ1-1, with 7 bases lining up with TRBD1. This clonotype originated in an adult who received the AZD1222 COVID-19 vaccine. CDR3 sequence (DNA): TGTGCCAGCTCACCCCTACAGGGGCAACAGAACACTGAAGCTTTCTTT. This sequence encodes CASSPLQGQQNTEAFF.